These 20 T cell receptor beta chains were all obtained from the same sample, sequenced in a study of blood T cell repertoires in COVID-19. Repertoires were generated with immunoSEQ multiplex PCR, while TCRdb's copy carries only in-frame clones and drops some. This table holds hundreds of thousands of clones, around nine tenths found once. The sample taken for sequencing was PBMCs or T cells enriched from blood (not recorded which). The source of these receptors is a man aged 60-69 years who had recovered from COVID-19.

The CDR3 loop reads CASSANSGSTDTQYF. The CDR3 region has the DNA TGTGCCAGCAGCGCCAATAGCGGGAGCACAGATACGCAGTATTTT. The rearrangement links TRBV9 to TRBJ2-3; 7 bases agree with TRBD2. V lost 3 bases and J lost 0; bases outside the gene matches: 4. Germline V gives CDR1 SGDLS, CDR2 YYNGEE. The CDR3 covers 15 residues. The whole variable domain, remainder taken from reference TRBV9 and TRBJ2-3, is DSGVTQTPKHLITATGQRVTLRCSPRSGDLSVYWYQQSLDQGLQFLIQYYNGEERAKGNILERFSAQQFPDLHSELNLSSLELGDSALYFCASSANSGSTDTQYFGPGTRLTVL.

The chain employs TRBV2 and TRBJ2-7, with 8 bases lining up with TRBD2. The CDR3 covers 16 residues. The V gene's germline CDR1 is SNHLY and CDR2 FYNNEI. V was clipped by 2 bases and J by 3 bases; unmatched bases: 9. CDR3 sequence reads: CASSETWREENYEQYF. The CDR3 DNA follows: TGTGCCAGCAGTGAAACCTGGCGGGAGGAGAACTACGAGCAGTACTTC.

The table lists this clone with a count of one. V gene TRBV27 combines with J gene TRBJ2-1, with 11 bases that match TRBD2. CDR1 is MNHEY, CDR2 SMNVEV, per germline (reference sequence). This CDR3 has 16 residues. V dropped 5 bases and J dropped 3; count of bases not matched to a gene: 6. The CDR3 loop reads CASSPGTSGNYNEQFF. The CDR3 region has the DNA TGTGCCAGCAGTCCTGGGACTAGCGGAAACTACAATGAGCAGTTCTTC.

V usage is TRBV6-2 or TRBV6-3 and J usage is TRBJ1-1; D may be TRBD1 (6 bases). The CDR3 loop spans 14 amino acids. Trimming took 4 bases from V and 7 from J, leaving 16 bases between them. CDR1 MNHEY and CDR2 SVGEGT come from the germline V gene. CDR3 in amino acids: CASSSQGRTSEAFF. DNA for the CDR3: TGTGCCAGCAGTTCACAGGGCAGGACAAGTGAAGCTTTCTTT.

This clone has only one observation. The rearrangement uses TRBV27 and TRBJ2-1; TRBD1 matches at 10 bases. The CDR3 is 18 residues long. Germline assignment: CDR1 MNHEY and CDR2 SMNVEV (reference sequence). Trimming cost V 7 bases and J 2 bases; bases outside gene matches: 14. The CDR3 DNA follows: TGTGCCAGCAATACAAACGCAGGACAGGGGGTGCCCTACAATGAGCAGTTCTTC. Protein product: CASNTNAGQGVPYNEQFF.

V usage is TRBV5-1 and J usage is TRBJ2-6; D is undetermined. The CDR3 sequence is 16 residues long. Trimming shortened V by 6 bases and J by 0 bases, and 13 bases separated the two germline ends. Germline CDR1 SGHRS, CDR2 YFSETQ. CDR3 sequence reads: CASTLSRSSGANVLTF. Here the CDR3 DNA reads TGCGCCAGCACCCTTTCTAGAAGCTCTGGGGCCAACGTCCTGACTTTC.

V gene TRBV5-6 combines with J gene TRBJ1-6; the match to TRBD1 covers 9 bases. J lost 7 bases, V lost 0 bases, and 2 bases had no gene match. Germline V gene data show CDR1 as SGHDT and CDR2 as YYEEEE. The CDR3 covers 15 residues. Here the CDR3 DNA reads TGTGCCAGCAGCTTGGGGGACAGGGTGAATTCACCCCTCCACTTT. It encodes CASSLGDRVNSPLHF. The full variable domain, with the rest looked up from reference TRBV5-6 and TRBJ1-6, is DAGVTQSPTHLIKTRGQQVTLRCSPKSGHDTVSWYQQALGQGPQFIFQYYEEEERQRGNFPDRFSGHQFPNYSSELNVNALLLGDSALYLCASSLGDRVNSPLHFGNGTRLTVT.

This clone was detected a few times. The chain recombines TRBV7-9 with TRBJ1-1; tentatively, D is TRBD1 (5 bases). V lost 5 bases, J lost 0 bases, and 7 bases lay in between. From germline, CDR1 is SEHNR and CDR2 FQNEAQ (reference sequence). CDR3 size: 13 residues. The CDR3 bases are TGTGCCAGCAGCACGACAGTGAACACTGAAGCTTTCTTT. It is translated as CASSTTVNTEAFF.

The chain links TRBV18 to TRBJ1-1, with D possibly being TRBD1 (6 bases). In germline, CDR1 is KGHSH, CDR2 LQKENI. This CDR3 is built from 12 residues. V lost 3 bases to trimming and J lost 7 bases, with 9 bases between them. The CDR3 region is CASSPPTGEAFF. The CDR3 DNA is TGTGCCAGCTCACCTCCGACAGGTGAAGCTTTCTTT.

This clone has just a few counts. The J gene is TRBJ2-2, the V gene TRBV6-4; no firm D call. Germline CDR1 and CDR2: MRHNA and SNTAGT. The CDR3 spans 12 residues. The V end was cut by 2 bases, the J end by 6 bases, with 4 bases between. The CDR3 bases are TGTGCCAGCAGTGACCTCTCCGGGGAGCTGTTTTTT. Amino acids: CASSDLSGELFF.

The chain joins TRBV11-1 to TRBJ2-7, with D unresolved. Per germline, CDR1 SGHAT and CDR2 FQDESV (reference sequence). Trimming shortened V by 1 base and J by 5 bases, and 3 bases separated the two germline ends. The CDR3 extends over 11 amino acids. CDR3 sequence reads: CASSLDNEQYF. CDR3 sequence (DNA): TGTGCCAGCAGCTTAGATAACGAGCAGTACTTC.

This chain joins TRBV3-1 (or the pseudogene TRBV3-2) and TRBJ2-1; 8 bases are a match to TRBD2. Germline V gene sequence: CDR1 LGHDT, CDR2 YNNKEL (reference sequence). This CDR3 spans 17 amino acids. J gave up 3 bases and V 0 bases, and 7 bases lay outside the gene matches. CDR3 residues: CASSQESSGTFYNEQFF. The CDR3 coding sequence is TGTGCCAGCAGCCAAGAGAGTAGCGGGACTTTCTACAATGAGCAGTTCTTC.

V is TRBV3-1 (or the pseudogene TRBV3-2) and J is TRBJ2-1; 9 bases map to TRBD2. Germline V gives CDR1 LGHDT, CDR2 YNNKEL (reference sequence). This CDR3 spans 19 amino acids. Trimming removed 0 bases from V and 3 bases from J; junction bases left unmatched: 12. CDR3 sequence: CASSQEKTGAGGNYNEQFF. In nucleotides, the CDR3 is TGTGCCAGCAGCCAAGAAAAAACGGGAGCGGGAGGCAACTACAATGAGCAGTTCTTC.

CDR3 loop: CASSLNGPRDNEQFF. CDR3 nucleotide sequence: TGTGCCAGCAGCCTAAATGGACCGAGGGACAATGAGCAGTTCTTC. The chain uses TRBV4-2 and TRBJ2-1, with D maybe TRBD2 (5 bases). With 4 bases removed from V and 5 bases from J, the gap between germline ends came to 15 bases. Germline-derived CDR1 and CDR2 are LGHNA and YNFKEQ. The length of the CDR3 is 15 residues.

The rearrangement uses TRBV30 and TRBJ2-5; D ambiguous. V gave up 5 bases and J gave up 8 bases, with 12 bases separating them. Germline assignment: CDR1 GTSNPN and CDR2 SVGIG (reference sequence). CDR3 length: 11 residues. The CDR3 here is CAWGALRTQYF. CDR3 nucleotide sequence: TGTGCCTGGGGAGCCCTTAGAACCCAGTACTTC.

DNA of the CDR3: TGTGCCAGCAGGATTGCCGGGACTTTCTACAATGAGCAGTTCTTC. Its translation is CASRIAGTFYNEQFF. This chain joins TRBV6-5 and TRBJ2-1, with D maybe TRBD2 (6 bases). Trimming took off 6 bases at V and 3 bases at J, with 15 bases between the two ends. There are 15 residues in the CDR3. Germline V lookup: CDR1 MNHEY, CDR2 SVGAGI.

This chain links TRBV4-1 with TRBJ2-7; TRBD2 might be the D (6 bases). The CDR3 covers 15 residues. The V gene's germline CDR1 is MGHRA and CDR2 YSYEKL. Trimming removed 5 bases at V and 3 bases at J, with 17 bases between. The DNA for the CDR3 is TGCGCCAGCAGCGTGAGACTAGATAACGTCTACGAGCAGTACTTC. Translation gives CASSVRLDNVYEQYF.

This chain uses TRBV7-9 with TRBJ1-4, with a possible D match to TRBD1 (5 bases). V lost 0 bases and J lost 0, with 11 bases in between. CDR1 is SEHNR and CDR2 is FQNEAQ in the germline V gene (reference sequence). The CDR3 spans 17 residues. As DNA, the CDR3 is TGTGCCAGCAGCTTAGCTCGAGACAGTACAACTAATGAAAAACTGTTTTTT. Protein: CASSLARDSTTNEKLFF. The full variable domain, in which reference TRBV7-9 and TRBJ1-4 provide the parts outside the CDR3, is DTGVSQNPRHKITKRGQNVTFRCDPISEHNRLYWYRQTLGQGPEFLTYFQNEAQLEKSRLLSDRFSAERPKGSFSTLEIQRTEQGDSAMYLCASSLARDSTTNEKLFFGSGTQLSVL.

V usage is TRBV19 and J usage is TRBJ1-2; 8 bases are shared with TRBD1. The CDR3 is made up of 16 amino acids. V gave up 5 bases and J gave up 0 bases; unmatched junction bases: 8. The germline V gene encodes CDR1 LNHDA and CDR2 SQIVND (reference sequence). CDR3 in amino acids: CASSPQGAVTNYGYTF. CDR3 nucleotides: TGTGCCAGTAGTCCTCAGGGGGCCGTAACTAACTATGGCTACACCTTC.

The chain joins TRBV29-1 to TRBJ2-3; the D gene is possibly TRBD2 (6 bases). The length of the CDR3 is 15 residues. Germline CDR1 and CDR2: SQVTM and ANQGSEA. V was cut by 0 bases and J by 3 bases, with 13 bases left in between. CDR3 bases: TGCAGCGTTGAAGATGTAGCGGAAACTACAGATACGCAGTATTTT. Protein product: CSVEDVAETTDTQYF.